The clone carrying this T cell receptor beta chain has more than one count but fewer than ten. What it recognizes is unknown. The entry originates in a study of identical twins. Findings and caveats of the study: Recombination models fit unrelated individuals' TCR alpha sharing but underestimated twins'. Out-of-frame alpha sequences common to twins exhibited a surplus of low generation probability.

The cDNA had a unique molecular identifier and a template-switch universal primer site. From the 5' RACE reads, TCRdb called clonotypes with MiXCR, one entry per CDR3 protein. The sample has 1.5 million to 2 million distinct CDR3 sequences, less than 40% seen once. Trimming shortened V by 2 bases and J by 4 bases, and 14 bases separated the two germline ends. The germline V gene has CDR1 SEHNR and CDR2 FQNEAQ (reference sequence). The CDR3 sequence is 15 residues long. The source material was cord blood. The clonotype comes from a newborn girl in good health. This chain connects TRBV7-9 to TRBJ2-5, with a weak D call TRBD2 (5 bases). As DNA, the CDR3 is TGTGCCAGCAGCTTACGCCTAGCCGAGGGAGAGACCCAGTACTTC. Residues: CASSLRLAEGETQYF.